The 23 T cell receptor delta chains below come from one sample, sequenced in a study of gamma-delta T cells after stem cell transplantation. TCRdb reanalyzed the RT-PCR reads using CATT. In the table there are some 1,600 delta-chain clones, under 5% of which are singletons. Sequencing was done on a sample of gamma-delta T cells. The receptors were gathered from a human donor. It is not recorded whose cells these are; they may come from a transplant donor.

This clone was detected only a few times. This chain joins TRDV2 and TRDJ1; D remains ambiguous. In germline, CDR1 is GEAIGNYY, CDR2 EKD. V lost 5 bases, J lost 2 bases, and 26 bases lay in between. The CDR3 length is 18 residues. CDR3 nucleotides: TGTGCCTGTGGCACAGTTGGGCTGCCGAACTCCCATACCGATAAACTCATCTTT. Translated: CACGTVGLPNSHTDKLIF.

This clone was observed a few times. V usage is TRDV2 and J usage is TRDJ3; 9 bases align to TRDD3. The trim removed 2 bases at V and 1 base at J, leaving 8 bases unmatched. This CDR3 contains 19 residues. Per germline, CDR1 GEAIGNYY and CDR2 EKD. As DNA, the CDR3 is TGTGCCTGTGACATGCGGGGGATACAAGATTCCTGGGACACCCGACAGATGTTTTTC. Translating gives CACDMRGIQDSWDTRQMFF.

The chain combines TRDV2 with TRDJ1, with 7 positions matching TRDD2. Germline CDR1 is GEAIGNYY and CDR2 is EKD. This CDR3 has 23 amino acids. J was trimmed by 1 base and V by 1 base; bases with no gene match: 29. The CDR3 loop reads CACDTVAFLGLASRGPSTDKLIF. The CDR3 nucleotides read TGTGCCTGTGACACGGTTGCCTTCCTCGGACTCGCTTCTAGGGGACCAAGCACCGATAAACTCATCTTT.

Comments on this clone: A single base separates this from a much larger clone, so it may be a read error. With the J gene uncalled, the V gene is TRDV2; the table names TRDD3, a call not compared with the DNA. This CDR3 spans 20 amino acids. Germline V gene sequence: CDR1 GEAIGNYY, CDR2 EKD. CDR3 coding DNA: TGTGCCTGTGACAGTTCCTGGGGGGATACGAGGCCCTGGGACACCCGACAAATGTTTTTC. Translating it yields CACDSSWGDTRPWDTRQMFF.

Judged by abundance, this clone is medium-sized. The V gene is TRDV2, the J gene TRDJ1, with D perhaps TRDD3 (5 bases). V lost 0 bases to trimming and J lost 0 bases, with 19 bases between them. Germline CDR1 reads GEAIGNYY; CDR2 reads EKD. The length of the CDR3 is 18 residues. Here the CDR3 reads CACDTVLHKGTYTDKLIF. The CDR3 coding sequence is TGTGCCTGTGACACCGTTCTACATAAGGGGACATACACCGATAAACTCATCTTT.

This clone is deemed medium-sized. This may come from a read error, since a much larger clone is one base off. The chain combines TRDV2 with TRDJ1; 10 bases agree with TRDD3. The CDR3 covers 18 residues. Germline CDR1 and CDR2: GEAIGNYY and EKD. V shed 2 bases and J 1 base; nucleotides not matched to a gene: 12. CDR3 protein: CACDMVLGDSPTTDKLIF. CDR3 in DNA: TGTGCCTGTGACATGGTACTGGGGGATTCTCCGACCACCGATAAACTCATCTTT.

The CDR3 is CACDTVPWGPDGTDKLIF. The CDR3 DNA sequence: TGTGCCTGTGACACTGTACCCTGGGGCCCTGATGGGACCGATAAACTCATCTTT. The chain has TRDV2 and TRDJ1; a weak D match, TRDD3 (6 bases). V shed 1 base and J shed 2 bases, with 22 bases lying between them. The CDR3 runs to 18 residues. Germline assignment: CDR1 GEAIGNYY and CDR2 EKD.

As concerns this clone: TCRdb records a much larger clone's protein for this DNA, with a difference at residue 4 that likely arises from a read error; the protein given is the translation of the DNA. The chain recombines TRDV2 with TRDJ1; D perhaps matches TRDD3 (5 bases). Per the germline V gene, CDR1 is GEAIGNYY and CDR2 is EKD. V lost 5 bases and J lost 0, with 18 bases in between. This CDR3 contains 16 residues. The CDR3 spells CACAPLVEGYTDKLIF. The CDR3 coding sequence is TGTGCCTGTGCCCCTTTGGTGGAGGGATACACCGATAAACTCATCTTT.

Worth noting for this clone: A much larger clone is a single base away; this may be a read error. The sample holds other DNA sequences that translate to the same CDR3. The rearrangement joins TRDV2 to TRDJ1; the match to TRDD3 covers 13 bases. The V segment lost 3 bases and the J segment 3 bases; nucleotides outside the gene matches: 24. The CDR3 extends over 22 amino acids. CDR1 is GEAIGNYY, CDR2 EKD, per germline. The CDR3 nucleotides read TGTGCCTGTGACCCCTTGTCCGCCGGAGATGTACTGGGGGATACGCGTTCCGATAAACTCATCTTT. Translating gives CACDPLSAGDVLGDTRSDKLIF.

By sample share, this clone is medium-sized. This chain links TRDV1 with TRDJ1; weak D call: TRDD2 (5 bases). The CDR3 is 20 amino acids. V was trimmed by 2 bases and J by 0 bases, leaving 25 bases between them. Germline V gene data show CDR1 as TSWWSYY and CDR2 as QGS. CDR3: CALGEGGFLGVDTYTDKLIF. CDR3 coding DNA: TGTGCTCTTGGGGAAGGCGGGTTCCTTGGCGTGGACACTTACACCGATAAACTCATCTTT.

On this clone itself: A far larger clone is only one base removed, so a read error is likely. The chain links TRDV2 to TRDJ1; perhaps TRDD3 as D (5 bases). Germline matching of the DNA provided the J gene here, since TCRdb leaves it blank. Germline CDR1 and CDR2: GEAIGNYY and EKD. V lost 1 base to trimming and J lost 0 bases, with 11 bases between them. The CDR3 is 15 residues long. The DNA for the CDR3 is TGTGCCTGTGACACGGTGGGGAGGTACACCGATAAACTCATCTTT. Translation: CACDTVGRYTDKLIF.

This clone is classed as medium-sized. The rearrangement uses TRDV2 and TRDJ1, with 10 bases that match TRDD3. The CDR3 is made up of 22 amino acids. CDR1 is GEAIGNYY and CDR2 is EKD in the germline V gene. Trimming took 3 bases from V and 3 from J; bases not matched to a gene: 27. CDR3 bases: TGTGCCTGTGACGCCCTACGGGGGGATACGCCGGGGATGAAGGGCATGGCCGATAAACTCATCTTT. This gives the protein CACDALRGDTPGMKGMADKLIF.

For this clone: TCRdb pairs this DNA with a much larger clone's protein that differs at residue 14, likely a read error; the protein shown was translated from the DNA. The chain carries TRDV2 and TRDJ1; 9 bases match TRDD3. Germline CDR1 GEAIGNYY, CDR2 EKD. This CDR3 is 16 amino acids long. DNA for the CDR3: TGTGCCTGTGACACGAACTGGGGGACCCACACCGATAAACCCATCTTT. This translates into CACDTNWGTHTDKPIF.

This clone was seen only a few times. Being one base from a much bigger clone, this may be a read error. As DNA, the CDR3 is TGTGCCTGTGACCCCCTAGGGGGCTCCCCTTTGACAGCACAACCCTTCTTT. Its protein is CACDPLGGSPLTAQPFF. The genes are TRDV2 and TRDJ2, with D tentatively TRDD3 (5 bases). The CDR3 contains 17 residues. Looked up from germline, CDR1 is GEAIGNYY and CDR2 is EKD.

About this clone itself: One base away lies a much larger clone, so this may be a sequencing read error. This chain joins TRDV2 and TRDJ1; TRDD3 aligns across 11 bases. The V and J ends lost 0 bases and 3 bases, in that order; junction bases with no gene match: 8. This CDR3 spans 17 amino acids. Germline CDR1 and CDR2: GEAIGNYY and EKD. The CDR3 reads CACDTDGGYAKADKLIF. The CDR3 DNA follows: TGTGCCTGTGACACCGATGGGGGATACGCGAAGGCCGATAAACTCATCTTT.

This clone has a handful of counts. Given a much more abundant clone one base away, this may be a read error. This rearrangement joins TRDV2 to TRDJ2, with D tentatively TRDD3 (5 bases). This CDR3 is 17 amino acids long. Looked up from germline, CDR1 is GEAIGNYY and CDR2 is EKD. The V end was cut by 3 bases, the J end by 0 bases, with 16 bases between. The CDR3: CACDPPGGSPLTAQLFF. The CDR3, as DNA: TGTGCCTGTGACCCCCCAGGGGGCTCCCCTTTGACAGCACAACTCTTCTTT.

This clone is judged large. The CDR3 DNA reads TGTGCCTGTGACACCCTGTTTACTGGGGGACGGGGGTACACCGATAAACTCATCTTT. Its protein product is CACDTLFTGGRGYTDKLIF. The chain is built from TRDV2 and TRDJ1; TRDD3 matches at 9 bases. Per germline, CDR1 GEAIGNYY and CDR2 EKD. With 0 bases clipped from V and 0 bases from J, the junction kept 13 bases outside the gene matches. CDR3 length: 19 residues.

This clone is termed medium-sized (0.01 to 0.1%). This rearrangement joins TRDV2 to TRDJ1, with 12 bases that match TRDD3. CDR3 length: 17 residues. V lost 1 base and J lost 0; bases outside the gene matches: 5. CDR1 and CDR2 from the germline V gene are GEAIGNYY and EKD. In nucleotides, the CDR3 is TGTGCCTGTGACACACTGGGGGATACAAGGTACACCGATAAACTCATCTTT. It translates to CACDTLGDTRYTDKLIF.

This clone was seen a few times. V gene TRDV2 combines with J gene TRDJ1; 12 nucleotides align to TRDD3. J gave up 0 bases and V 0 bases, and 10 bases lay outside the gene matches. From germline, CDR1 is GEAIGNYY and CDR2 EKD. This CDR3 has 19 amino acids. The DNA of the CDR3 is TGTGCCTGTGACACCGTGCTGGGGGATACGCGACTGAACACCGATAAACTCATCTTT. The encoded protein is CACDTVLGDTRLNTDKLIF.

In its sample, this clone ranks as medium-sized. The rearrangement joins TRDV2 to TRDJ1; TRDD3 agrees at 7 bases. Germline V lookup: CDR1 GEAIGNYY, CDR2 EKD. V dropped 0 bases and J dropped 0; count of bases not matched to a gene: 9. This CDR3 contains 17 residues. Here the CDR3 DNA reads TGTGCCTGTGACACCCTTAGTACTGGGGTCAACACCGATAAACTCATCTTT. This encodes CACDTLSTGVNTDKLIF.

For this clone: A much larger clone differs by one base, so this may be a read error. Other DNA sequences of this sample code for an identical CDR3. V is TRDV2 and J is TRDJ1; D is possibly TRDD3 (6 bases). CDR3 length equals 18 residues. V gave up 3 bases and J gave up 2 bases, with 24 bases separating them. Per the germline V gene, CDR1 is GEAIGNYY and CDR2 is EKD. The CDR3 spells CACDVLGGYEGTTDKLIF. The CDR3 DNA follows: TGTGCCTGTGACGTGTTGGGGGGGTATGAAGGCACAACCGATAAACTCATCTTT.

Note on this clone: A clone one base away is much larger, so this may be a read error. This chain links TRDV2 with TRDJ1; 11 positions agree with TRDD3. This CDR3 has 21 amino acids. Germline V lookup: CDR1 GEAIGNYY, CDR2 EKD. The CDR3 is CACVTLPSVDGGYGYTDKLIF. CDR3 DNA sequence: TGTGCCTGTGTCACCCTACCGTCAGTCGATGGGGGATACGGCTACACCGATAAACTCATCTTT.

In regard to this clone: A much larger clone differs by one base, so this may be a read error. The rearrangement links TRDV2 to TRDJ1; 10 bases align to TRDD3. Germline-derived CDR1 and CDR2 are GEAIGNYY and EKD. The CDR3 covers 19 residues. DNA for the CDR3: TGTGCCTGTGACACCATCCGTACTGGGGGATGGGACCCTACCGATAAACCCATCTTT. This gives the protein CACDTIRTGGWDPTDKPIF.